This T cell receptor beta chain was sequenced for a study of radiation and T cells in renal cell carcinoma. Study-level findings and limits: Irradiated tumors held more dominant CDR3 motifs than control tumors. Irradiated tumors had higher TCR clonality than control tumors.

Germline V CDR1 and CDR2: DFQATT, SNEGSKA (reference sequence). CDR3 length: 11 residues. V was clipped by 6 bases and J by 7 bases, with 12 bases between them. This clone was picked up a small number of times. Antigen specificity is unknown. Treatment specified: treatment-naive control, cytoreductive nephrectomy. Using immunoSEQ multiplex PCR, the repertoire was profiled, and TCRdb retains in-frame clones only, with some absent. Of under 30,000 clones listed, around 50% were seen once; the top ten hold about 20%. The source material was tumor tissue, sampled from a patient whose treatment was nephrectomy without radiotherapy. V gene TRBV20-1 combines with J gene TRBJ1-2, with a tentative D call TRBD1 (5 bases). This TCR was recovered from a human donor with renal cell carcinoma. The CDR3 spells CSAPLGGGYTF. CDR3 bases: TGCAGTGCCCCGCTCGGGGGTGGCTACACCTTC.